This TCR beta chain stems from a study of blood T cell repertoires in COVID-19. During active infection, Seattle patients enrolled and were then monitored through disease. Trimming cost V 4 bases and J 5 bases; bases outside gene matches: 8. CDR1 and CDR2 (germline): MNHEY, SVGAGI. CDR3 length equals 14 residues. Per the original methods: Estimated nucleated cell counts came from reference gene primer amplification. The data were produced by immunoSEQ multiplex PCR, yet TCRdb's version contains in-frame clones alone and is incomplete. The V and J calls and the clone size are those of that table, but D and trimming were determined from the DNA. The sample has about 140,000 clones; less than 90% are singletons. This clone was seen just once.

The chain carries TRBV6-5 and TRBJ2-7, with 7 bases that match TRBD1. The sequenced material came from peripheral blood. This TCR came from a human donor with COVID-19, enrolled during active disease. The donor label of this sample is uncertain. The CDR3: CASSSTGWLDEQYF. The DNA for the CDR3 is TGTGCCAGCAGTTCGACAGGGTGGCTGGACGAGCAGTACTTC.